Included here is one TCR beta chain sequence, with context. Its antigen remains unknown. These data are taken from a study of CD8 T cells in Susac syndrome. Study-level results: Susac CD8+ clonal expansion peaked in TEMRA cells and active patients.

Sequencing of TCR beta, carried out with a high-throughput approach, was applied to CD8+ and CD4+ T cells from the blood. Negative magnetic isolation gave CD8+ and CD4+ cells; FACS enriched CD8+ TEMRA. RNA in amounts of roughly 0.5 to 1 ug was reverse transcribed with random hexamers. Each CDR3 protein is one row after TCRdb ran MiXCR on the immunoSEQ multiplex PCR reads. The repertoire holds about 190,000 distinct CDR3 sequences, with 95% as singletons. Losses at the gene ends were 3 bases for V and 2 bases for J; bases not matched to a gene: 10. Germline-derived CDR1 and CDR2 are KGHSH and LQKENI. The CDR3 is 18 amino acids.

The sample taken for sequencing was CD8+ T cells from PBMCs. This TCR was recovered from a human donor with Susac syndrome. This chain joins TRBV18 and TRBJ1-5; 10 bases agree with TRBD1. This chain's CDR3 is CASSPSGTGEFGNQPQHF. The CDR3 region has the DNA TGTGCCAGCTCACCTTCCGGGACAGGGGAATTTGGCAATCAGCCCCAGCATTTT.